This T cell receptor (beta chain) was recorded in a study of blood T cell repertoires in COVID-19. Study-level information: Italy, Spain and the United States were the sources of the convalescent and acute COVID-19 samples. Sources were T cells, B-cell-depleted T cells, or PBMCs; the material itself was cDNA or gDNA.

In the source study's methods: Nucleated cell number was recorded as an estimate derived from reference gene primer amplification. Produced via immunoSEQ multiplex PCR; TCRdb's table is partial and in-frame only. V and J calls plus clone size are reproduced from that table; the DNA served to infer D and trimming. Among approximately 150,000 clones, 88% were seen once, and the ten largest hold about 1.8%. Germline CDR1 and CDR2: SGDLS and YYNGEE. Trimming cost V 4 bases and J 6 bases; bases outside gene matches: 8. The CDR3 contains 15 residues. The source is a woman aged 45-65 years with acute or convalescent COVID-19. Sequenced material: peripheral blood. The chain is built from TRBV9 and TRBJ2-2, with 8 bases aligning to TRBD1. DNA for the CDR3: TGTGCCAGCAGCACGGAACAGGGGGTGGCCGGGGAGCTGTTTTTT. This sequence encodes CASSTEQGVAGELFF.